A single T cell receptor beta chain is shown here with its context. The sample originates from a study of T cell responses to AZD1222 COVID-19 vaccine. Sequencing used immunoSEQ multiplex PCR; TCRdb keeps in-frame clones, though not all of them. The profile shows around 130,000 clones, approximately 90% of them singletons. V dropped 4 bases and J dropped 1 base, with 15 bases sitting between them. Germline V gene data show CDR1 as SGHKS and CDR2 as YYEKEE (reference sequence). There are 15 residues in the CDR3. The sample consisted of peripheral blood, taken on day 0 of AZD1222 vaccination. This sequence joins TRBV5-5 and TRBJ2-7; D gene unclear. This receptor was identified in an adult in good health. The CDR3 is CASSGEGRPSYEQYF. CDR3 nucleotide sequence: TGTGCCAGCAGCGGTGAAGGGCGGCCATCCTACGAGCAGTACTTC.